Listed below are T cell receptor beta chains from one sample, sequenced in a study of cytomegalovirus exposure and HLA in healthy donors. Some clones are missing from TCRdb's copy, which holds only in-frame ones; the method was immunoSEQ multiplex PCR. The sample includes 95,000 to 150,000 clones, about 80% seen only once; the top ten take less than 3.5%. Source material: PBMCs. Receptors were obtained from a woman in her thirties or forties in good health and CMV-seropositive. CDR3s leave out the opening cysteine and the closing phenylalanine or tryptophan. The order of the fields is V gene, J gene, CDR3 protein.

V gene: TRBV18
J gene: TRBJ1-5
CDR3 protein: ASSPGGAHNQPQH

V gene: TRBV10-1
J gene: .
CDR3 protein: ASSEAGSTGELF

V gene: TRBV10-3
J gene: TRBJ2-5
CDR3 protein: AISESKLVAWGAETQY

V gene: TRBV27
J gene: TRBJ1-2
CDR3 protein: ASSLSPQGYGYT

V gene: TRBV4-1
J gene: TRBJ2-5
CDR3 protein: ASSQDTKRETQY

V gene: TRBV5-1
J gene: TRBJ2-3
CDR3 protein: ASSGLSSTDTQY

V gene: TRBV4-1
J gene: TRBJ2-5
CDR3 protein: ASSFQGRETQY

V gene: TRBV2
J gene: TRBJ2-1
CDR3 protein: ASSDGIAHNEQF

V gene: TRBV5-4
J gene: TRBJ2-1
CDR3 protein: ASSPGTFMNEQF

V gene: TRBV7-2
J gene: TRBJ2-7
CDR3 protein: ASASGGGPYYEQY

V gene: TRBV2
J gene: TRBJ1-5
CDR3 protein: ASVGGRVGNQPQH

V gene: TRBV27
J gene: TRBJ2-1
CDR3 protein: ASSLSSRAYNEQF

V gene: TRBV7-9
J gene: TRBJ1-1
CDR3 protein: AIQGKLNTEAF

V gene: TRBV27
J gene: TRBJ2-6
CDR3 protein: ASGPPAGGANVLT

V gene: TRBV30
J gene: TRBJ1-6
CDR3 protein: AWSPPWRDSNSPLH

V gene: TRBV2
J gene: TRBJ2-7
CDR3 protein: ASSVGVIPYEQY

V gene: TRBV7-3
J gene: TRBJ2-1
CDR3 protein: ASSLNPGLAVDEQF

V gene: TRBV7-8
J gene: TRBJ2-3
CDR3 protein: ASSTGGRVDTQY

V gene: TRBV5-1
J gene: TRBJ2-1
CDR3 protein: ASTSRTGSNEQF

V gene: TRBV5-1
J gene: .
CDR3 protein: ASSGPIGGGNYEQY

V gene: TRBV5-1
J gene: TRBJ1-1
CDR3 protein: ASSPRGYGNTEAF

V gene: TRBV4-2
J gene: TRBJ2-3
CDR3 protein: ASSQGVSGGTG

V gene: TRBV19
J gene: TRBJ1-2
CDR3 protein: ASMTEPPNYGYT

V gene: TRBV6-6
J gene: TRBJ2-1
CDR3 protein: ASSGDYNEQF

V gene: TRBV9
J gene: TRBJ1-4
CDR3 protein: ASSVGQGVANEKLF

V gene: TRBV28
J gene: TRBJ2-7
CDR3 protein: ASSSGRRVSYEQY

V gene: TRBV4-1
J gene: TRBJ1-6
CDR3 protein: ASSQESTSSYNSPLH

V gene: TRBV4-3
J gene: TRBJ2-5
CDR3 protein: ASSHTGQGDPRETQY

V gene: TRBV9
J gene: TRBJ2-1
CDR3 protein: ASSVGASGGYNEQF

V gene: TRBV30
J gene: TRBJ2-1
CDR3 protein: AWRSPGLDVEQF

V gene: TRBV5-6
J gene: TRBJ2-7
CDR3 protein: ASSLFRTGGTDEQY

V gene: TRBV10-2
J gene: TRBJ2-3
CDR3 protein: ASSLPGLRTDTQY

V gene: TRBV19
J gene: TRBJ2-1
CDR3 protein: ASTSGGAPSYNEQF

V gene: TRBV27
J gene: TRBJ2-7
CDR3 protein: ATRVQGHEQY

V gene: TRBV5-6
J gene: TRBJ2-7
CDR3 protein: ASRQGATYEQY

V gene: TRBV30
J gene: TRBJ2-2
CDR3 protein: AWSGLAGGNTGELF

V gene: TRBV19
J gene: TRBJ1-4
CDR3 protein: ASTKTGPGNEKLF

V gene: TRBV5-1
J gene: TRBJ1-1
CDR3 protein: ASSLVEGRGEAF

V gene: TRBV10-1
J gene: TRBJ2-4
CDR3 protein: ASSEDSRGIQY

V gene: TRBV6-1
J gene: TRBJ2-1
CDR3 protein: ASSEASYNEQF

V gene: TRBV30
J gene: TRBJ1-6
CDR3 protein: AWRAGSPLH

V gene: TRBV19
J gene: TRBJ1-5
CDR3 protein: ASSPKGARSREPQH

V gene: TRBV15
J gene: TRBJ2-5
CDR3 protein: ATSRGQGSLETQY

V gene: TRBV18
J gene: TRBJ1-1
CDR3 protein: ASSPPRGGRDTEAF

V gene: TRBV12-5
J gene: TRBJ1-5
CDR3 protein: ASGLGTGNSNQPQH

V gene: TRBV5-1
J gene: TRBJ2-5
CDR3 protein: ASSLEPLSGRVRYQETQY

V gene: TRBV7-2
J gene: TRBJ2-1
CDR3 protein: ASSPRARGVGNEQF

V gene: TRBV2
J gene: TRBJ2-1
CDR3 protein: ASSDGEGDEQF

V gene: TRBV4-1
J gene: TRBJ2-7
CDR3 protein: ASSLVAPASGGTYEQY

V gene: TRBV18
J gene: TRBJ2-3
CDR3 protein: ASSPGTSGRDTQY

V gene: TRBV27
J gene: TRBJ1-2
CDR3 protein: ASSLNSFPRGWYT